This T cell receptor beta chain was recorded in a study of blood T cell repertoires in COVID-19. Original data processing: By means of reference gene primer amplification, nucleated cell counts were estimated. Using immunoSEQ multiplex PCR, the repertoire was profiled, and TCRdb retains in-frame clones only, with some absent. The V and J calls and clone size were taken over from that table, and D and trimming were inferred from the DNA. The profile shows around 60,000 clones, around 89% of them singletons. The sample comprised peripheral blood. The receptor's source is a human donor with active COVID-19. The donor label of this sample is uncertain.

CDR3: CASSMSRGIYNEQFF. The CDR3 coding sequence is TGTGCCAGTAGTATGAGCAGGGGAATCTACAATGAGCAGTTCTTC. The rearrangement joins TRBV19 to TRBJ2-1; a weak D match, TRBD1 (6 bases). V lost 3 bases to trimming and J lost 3 bases, with 12 bases between them. Germline V gene data show CDR1 as LNHDA and CDR2 as SQIVND (reference sequence). The CDR3 spans 15 residues.